This T cell receptor (beta chain) was captured by sequencing in a study of cytomegalovirus exposure and HLA in healthy donors. Points from the study as a whole: The authors enumerated around 150 TCR beta chains as linked to cytomegalovirus. A few CMV-associated chains were confirmed in vitro to be specific for CMV antigens. Across donors, most TCRs were seen rarely, yet some public ones were widespread.

Assay used: immunoSEQ multiplex PCR; TCRdb lists only in-frame clones, some missing. Found here are 200,000 or so clones, about 80% of them singletons; the top ten hold less than 9%. Notes on this clone: Its antigen is currently unknown.

The receptor was derived from a man aged 18 to 30 in good health and CMV-seropositive. The sequenced material came from PBMCs.

CDR3 nucleotide sequence: TGTGCCACCAGCAGAGATTCGACAGGGGGCTCGCCCCAGCATTTT. Its translation is CATSRDSTGGSPQHF. The chain couples TRBV15 to TRBJ1-5; 10 bases are shared with TRBD1. The CDR3 contains 15 residues. Germline values: CDR1 LNHNV, CDR2 YYDKDF (reference sequence). V trimming: 0 bases; J trimming: 9 bases; junction bases outside the gene matches: 5.